One sample yielded the 30 T cell receptor beta chains listed below, sequenced in a study of cytomegalovirus exposure and HLA in healthy donors. Primers: 60 Vbeta forward and 13 Jbeta reverse. The repertoire was sequenced with immunoSEQ multiplex PCR; TCRdb's copy has only in-frame clones and lacks some. The sample lists approximately 110,000 clones, over 60% occurring once. The sequencing sample was made of PBMCs. The receptors shown here come from a man aged 50 to 59 in good health and CMV-seronegative.

This clone came up once. This chain uses TRBV7-2 with TRBJ1-2; 8 positions agree with TRBD1. Per germline, CDR1 SGHTA and CDR2 FQGNSA. This CDR3 is 14 amino acids long. The J segment lost 1 base and the V segment lost 3 bases, leaving 1 base of the junction unmatched. In nucleotides, the CDR3 is TGTGCCAGCAGCTTCGGACAGGGTAACTATGGCTACACCTTC. Amino acids: CASSFGQGNYGYTF.

Only a few counts were recorded for this clone. The J gene is TRBJ1-1, the V gene TRBV2; 7 nucleotides line up with TRBD1. The junction had 13 bases not matched to a gene; V was cut back by 6 bases and J by 9 bases. Germline CDR1 reads SNHLY; CDR2 reads FYNNEI. The CDR3 extends over 14 amino acids. Here the CDR3 DNA reads TGTGCCAGCAGCACAGAGGGACAGCGGACCAAAGCTTTCTTT. This codes for CASSTEGQRTKAFF.

The chain recombines TRBV6-1 with TRBJ1-2; 8 bases line up with TRBD1. Germline lookup yields CDR1 MNHNS and CDR2 SASEGT. Trimming at V came to 4 bases and at J to 7 bases, leaving 11 bases not matched to a gene. The CDR3 sequence is 15 residues long. The CDR3 nucleotides are TGTGCCAGCAGTGCGACCGTTCGGACAGGGTTTGGCTACACCTTC. Its protein product is CASSATVRTGFGYTF.

This clone showed up just once. The chain employs TRBV2 and TRBJ2-5; D uncertain. The V end was cut by 7 bases, the J end by 7 bases, with 19 bases between. The CDR3 consists of 14 residues. CDR1 is SNHLY and CDR2 is FYNNEI in the germline V gene. In nucleotides, the CDR3 is TGTGCCAGCACTCGGATCGACATAACCGGGACCCAGTACTTC. Residues: CASTRIDITGTQYF.

This clone is a singleton in its sample. This sequence joins TRBV28 and TRBJ2-3; TRBD1 aligns across 7 bases. With V trimmed by 2 bases and J by 14 bases, 16 bases remained unmatched. CDR3 length: 15 residues. The germline V gene has CDR1 MDHEN and CDR2 SYDVKM. The CDR3 nucleotides are TGTGCCAGCAGTTTAGAGGCAGGGGGTGAAAAAACTCCGTATTTT. Translated, it gives CASSLEAGGEKTPYF.

This clone was detected only a few times. This chain connects TRBV9 to TRBJ2-3; 15 bases are a match to TRBD2. Trimming at V came to 2 bases and at J to 5 bases, leaving 9 bases not matched to a gene. CDR3 length: 18 residues. Germline V gene lookup returns CDR1 SGDLS and CDR2 YYNGEE. The CDR3, as DNA: TGTGCCAGCAGCGTCACCTGGACTAGCGGGGGGGCCGTAGATACGCAGTATTTT. Amino acid sequence: CASSVTWTSGGAVDTQYF. Variable domain in full (rest from reference TRBV9 and TRBJ2-3): DSGVTQTPKHLITATGQRVTLRCSPRSGDLSVYWYQQSLDQGLQFLIQYYNGEERAKGNILERFSAQQFPDLHSELNLSSLELGDSALYFCASSVTWTSGGAVDTQYFGPGTRLTVL.

The chain recombines TRBV6-1 with TRBJ2-5, with TRBD1 identical over 10 bases. The CDR3 covers 15 residues. V lost 6 bases and J lost 1; bases outside the gene matches: 5. Germline loops: CDR1 MNHNS, CDR2 SASEGT. For the CDR3, the DNA is TGTGCCAGCAGCGACGGACAGGGGGTCCAAGAGACCCAGTACTTC. This translates into CASSDGQGVQETQYF.

The gene calls are TRBV6-1 and TRBJ1-5; no clear D gene. Trimming removed 7 bases at V and 1 base at J, with 8 bases between. Per the germline V gene, CDR1 is MNHNS and CDR2 is SASEGT. The CDR3 has 13 amino acids. In nucleotides, the CDR3 is TGTGCCAGCACGCGGGAAAGCAATCAGCCCCAGCATTTT. It codes for CASTRESNQPQHF.

This clone has a single count. The CDR3 DNA reads TGTGCCAGCAGAACCAGGGGTGGGCTCAATCAGCCCCAGCATTTT. It encodes CASRTRGGLNQPQHF. This chain joins TRBV28 and TRBJ1-5; weak D call: TRBD1 (6 bases). V shed 6 bases and J shed 3 bases, with 15 bases lying between them. Germline V gene sequence: CDR1 MDHEN, CDR2 SYDVKM. The CDR3 totals 15 residues.

The CDR3 DNA sequence: TGCGCCAGCAGCCCTCGGGGGGGAGCCTACGAGCAGTACTTC. Translating gives CASSPRGGAYEQYF. V is TRBV4-3 and J is TRBJ2-7; 8 bases agree with TRBD2. The trim removed 4 bases at V and 2 bases at J, leaving 4 bases unmatched. Germline V gene sequence: CDR1 LGHNA, CDR2 YSLEER. The CDR3 is 14 amino acids.

The chain employs TRBV5-1 and TRBJ2-1, with D hard to call. V was pared by 7 bases and J by 0 bases, with 17 bases between. From germline, CDR1 is SGHRS and CDR2 YFSETQ. This CDR3 is built from 16 residues. Written as DNA, the CDR3 is TGCGCCAGCTCCCCCGAGGCTTCCCACTCCTACAATGAGCAGTTCTTC. Translation: CASSPEASHSYNEQFF.

The chain combines TRBV4-1 with TRBJ2-1; 7 nucleotides align to TRBD2. V dropped 1 base and J dropped 2; count of bases not matched to a gene: 5. The CDR3 spans 16 residues. Germline CDR1 is MGHRA and CDR2 is YSYEKL. The CDR3 DNA reads as TGCGCCAGCAGCCAAGTTTTGGCGGGGGCCTACAATGAGCAGTTCTTC. Translating gives CASSQVLAGAYNEQFF.

The J gene is TRBJ1-5, the V gene TRBV11-2, with D maybe TRBD1 (5 bases). V gave up 1 base and J gave up 6 bases, with 7 bases separating them. This CDR3 comprises 13 residues. The germline V gene encodes CDR1 SGHAT and CDR2 FQNNGV. The DNA for the CDR3 is TGTGCCAGCAGCTTAGCGCAGGGTCAGCCCCAGCATTTT. Protein product: CASSLAQGQPQHF.

The gene calls are TRBV7-2 and TRBJ1-1; D not resolved. Germline CDR1 reads SGHTA; CDR2 reads FQGNSA. Trimming cost V 6 bases and J 5 bases, with 22 bases left between them. This CDR3 comprises 16 residues. CDR3 in DNA: TGTGCCAGCAGAACTAGCCCCCCGACGGATCGGACTGAAGCTTTCTTT. Its translation: CASRTSPPTDRTEAFF.

The J gene is TRBJ2-7, the V gene TRBV4-2, with 9 bases identical to TRBD1. V was clipped by 4 bases and J by 6 bases; unmatched bases: 7. The germline V gene has CDR1 LGHNA and CDR2 YNFKEQ. This CDR3 spans 14 amino acids. The CDR3 DNA is TGTGCCAGCAGCCCCCTCTGGGACAGGGTCGAGCAGTACTTC. Protein product: CASSPLWDRVEQYF.

The CDR3 region has the DNA TGTGCCAGCAGTTATCCCACTAACACCGGGGAGCTGTTTTTT. Its translation: CASSYPTNTGELFF. The rearrangement uses TRBV7-2 and TRBJ2-2, with D hard to call. This CDR3 has 14 residues. Between the trimmed V and J ends, which lost 6 bases and 2 bases, there was a span of 10 bases. Germline assignment: CDR1 SGHTA and CDR2 FQGNSA.

DNA of the CDR3: TGTGCCAGCAGTGCCTCCTCAGGGGGAAATCAGCCCCAGCATTTT. It encodes CASSASSGGNQPQHF. The rearrangement links TRBV28 to TRBJ1-5; the match to TRBD1 covers 7 bases. This CDR3 is 15 amino acids long. V lost 5 bases, J lost 4 bases, and 8 bases stayed unmatched. The V gene's germline CDR1 is MDHEN and CDR2 SYDVKM.

The gene calls are TRBV5-1 and TRBJ1-1; 8 bases are shared with TRBD1. This CDR3 is built from 15 residues. V lost 4 bases and J lost 5; bases outside the gene matches: 10. CDR1 is SGHRS and CDR2 is YFSETQ in the germline V gene. In nucleotides, the CDR3 is TGCGCCAGCAGCCCCGGACAGGGTTTCATAACTGAAGCTTTCTTT. This sequence encodes CASSPGQGFITEAFF. The whole variable domain, remainder taken from reference TRBV5-1 and TRBJ1-1, is KAGVTQTPRYLIKTRGQQVTLSCSPISGHRSVSWYQQTPGQGLQFLFEYFSETQRNKGNFPGRFSGRQFSNSRSEMNVSTLELGDSALYLCASSPGQGFITEAFFGQGTRLTVV.

The rearrangement links TRBV5-6 to TRBJ2-1; a possible D gene is TRBD2 (6 bases). The CDR3 is 18 amino acids. Germline lookup yields CDR1 SGHDT and CDR2 YYEEEE. V was cut by 0 bases and J by 0 bases, with 16 bases left in between. The chain's CDR3 is CASSLEVVAGSSYNEQFF. CDR3 in DNA: TGTGCCAGCAGCTTGGAAGTCGTGGCGGGAAGCTCCTACAATGAGCAGTTCTTC.

This rearrangement joins TRBV19 to TRBJ1-5; no reliable D call. CDR3 length equals 16 residues. The V and J ends lost 0 bases and 7 bases respectively, with 16 bases between them. Germline CDR1 reads LNHDA; CDR2 reads SQIVND (reference sequence). DNA for the CDR3: TGTGCCAGTAGTATAGAGGGGTCCGGGATGGGGCAGCCCCAGCATTTT. Its translation: CASSIEGSGMGQPQHF.

The rearrangement uses TRBV27 and TRBJ2-1; the match to TRBD2 covers 8 bases. The CDR3 runs to 14 residues. The trim removed 2 bases at V and 7 bases at J, leaving 4 bases unmatched. CDR1 and CDR2 from the germline V gene are MNHEY and SMNVEV (reference sequence). CDR3 nucleotides: TGTGCCAGCAGTTTAACGGGGGGGACGAATGAGCAGTTCTTC. This codes for CASSLTGGTNEQFF.

The gene calls are TRBV5-5 and TRBJ2-7; 9 bases are shared with TRBD1. Germline-derived CDR1 and CDR2 are SGHKS and YYEKEE (reference sequence). This CDR3 spans 17 amino acids. V shed 4 bases and J 1 base; nucleotides not matched to a gene: 12. CDR3 bases: TGTGCCAGCAGCCTGGCCTTAACGGGACAGGGTTCCTACGAGCAGTACTTC. It is translated as CASSLALTGQGSYEQYF.

This chain links TRBV5-1 with TRBJ2-5; the match to TRBD2 covers 7 bases. After removal of 0 bases from V and 2 bases from J, the junction contained 4 bases not matched to a gene. Germline assignment: CDR1 SGHRS and CDR2 YFSETQ. The CDR3 loop spans 15 amino acids. The CDR3 region is CASSLGFSGQETQYF. CDR3 DNA sequence: TGCGCCAGCAGCTTGGGTTTTAGCGGGCAAGAGACCCAGTACTTC.

The chain has TRBV7-2 and TRBJ1-1; D gene unclear. This CDR3 is built from 14 residues. The V gene's germline CDR1 is SGHTA and CDR2 FQGNSA. Trimming removed 3 bases from V and 6 bases from J, with 14 bases in between. DNA for the CDR3: TGTGCCAGCAGCTTTTCTAGAGGGCTCGCTGAAGCTTTCTTT. Residues: CASSFSRGLAEAFF.

This clone was found a few times. The V gene is TRBV7-3, the J gene TRBJ1-2; 9 bases fit TRBD1. Germline V lookup: CDR1 SGHTA, CDR2 FQGTGA. The ends lost 0 bases at V and 6 bases at J; junction bases unmatched: 8. The CDR3 runs 16 residues. The CDR3 DNA is TGTGCCAGCAGCTTAACGGGCCTGGGACAGGGAGATGGCTACACCTTC. This translates into CASSLTGLGQGDGYTF.

The rearrangement uses TRBV5-6 and TRBJ2-7, with D possibly TRBD1 on 5 matching bases. CDR3 length: 14 residues. V lost 1 base, J lost 2 bases, and 10 bases lay in between. Per the germline V gene, CDR1 is SGHDT and CDR2 is YYEEEE. Written as DNA, the CDR3 is TGTGCCAGCAGCTTGAGACAGCCCACCTACGAGCAGTACTTC. Translation gives CASSLRQPTYEQYF.

This chain connects TRBV19 to TRBJ2-2; 7 nucleotides agree with TRBD1. In germline, CDR1 is LNHDA, CDR2 SQIVND (reference sequence). This CDR3 contains 16 residues. The trim removed 5 bases at V and 2 bases at J, leaving 8 bases unmatched. The CDR3 DNA reads TGTGCCAGTAGTGTACTAACAGGGGTCAACACCGGGGAGCTGTTTTTT. Translation: CASSVLTGVNTGELFF.

In this sample, this clone turned up a few times. This chain uses TRBV19 with TRBJ2-2; D gene uncertain. The CDR3 is 14 residues long. V was clipped by 2 bases and J by 2 bases, with 6 bases between them. Germline V lookup: CDR1 LNHDA, CDR2 SQIVND (reference sequence). The CDR3 sequence: CASSISRNTGELFF. The CDR3 DNA reads as TGTGCCAGTAGTATATCCAGAAACACCGGGGAGCTGTTTTTT.

This clone was found a few times. A single base is all that separates this from a far larger clone, so a read error is likely. The rearrangement joins TRBV6-5 to TRBJ1-6; D perhaps matches TRBD1 (5 bases). The CDR3 is 15 residues long. Per germline, CDR1 MNHEY and CDR2 SVGAGI. The V gene lost 5 bases and the J gene lost 6 bases, with 14 bases spanning the gap. As DNA, the CDR3 is TGTGCCAGCAGTCCTGGGCAGGGTTGTAATTCACCCCTCCACTTT. This translates into CASSPGQGCNSPLHF.

This clone was observed once. The V call is TRBV30, the J call TRBJ1-2; D remains ambiguous. The V gene's germline CDR1 is GTSNPN and CDR2 SVGIG (reference sequence). The ends were cut back, 5 bases at V and 2 bases at J, with 21 bases in the middle. The CDR3 is 16 amino acids. The DNA for the CDR3 is TGTGCCTGGGGTCAAGAGCGGGAGAGCCTGAACTATGGCTACACCTTC. Protein product: CAWGQERESLNYGYTF.